Listed here is a single T cell receptor beta chain. The sample holds a few counts of this clonotype. The antigen it binds to is not known. No base quality values were provided; no much bigger clone lies one nucleotide off. The CDR3 goes from the cysteine to the phenylalanine over 13 residues. The sequence is cut down to CDR3 DNA, 39 bases in frame from base 1. V gives up 4 bases and J gives up 6 bases, and the segment between their germline ends measures 10 bases. The germline V gene gives CDR1 as MNHEY and CDR2 as SVGAGI. The library was produced with 5' RACE. Reads for this sample came from an Illumina HiSeq 2500. The second PCR ran for about 6 to 12 cycles and used a J-beta primer mix along with a sample-barcoded 5' primer. Each TCR beta cDNA molecule received a unique molecular identifier from a template-switch 5' adaptor carrying 12 random nucleotides. Each sample yielded at least 2.5 million CDR3-containing paired-end reads. First-strand cDNA synthesis was performed from all RNA using the Mint cDNA synthesis kit, with priming by a TRBC-specific oligonucleotide. After uracil-DNA glycosylase treatment, a first 18-cycle PCR used universal primers M1SS and BC2_uni_R on all cDNA. The published analysis was carried out like this. Normalization of each sample was performed by random selection of 1 million high-quality reads, each carrying a distinct molecular identifier. Instead of being binned into consensus sequences, reads that shared molecular identifiers were thrown out. MiTCR, set to a Q25 quality threshold and the strictest error-elimination algorithm, was used for CDR3 identification, clonotype clustering and error correction. A nonparametric unseen species model using Euler transformation provided a lower-bound estimate of total TCR beta diversity. The raw public reads went through TCRdb reprocessing: fastp at Q25, MiXCR clone calling, in-frame beta chains kept. Under each unique CDR3 protein, matching rows form one entry showing the most common genes and DNA. TCRdb, not the authors, supplied the V and J calls. The sample records approximately 730,000 distinct CDR3 sequences, roughly 41% of which are singletons. 20% to 25% of the sample comes from the top ten.

Donors were 39 systemically healthy Caucasian individuals from Russia aged roughly 6 to 95 years. Around 10 milliliters of peripheral blood were collected from each donor into EDTA-treated Vacutainer tubes. Ficoll-Paque density-gradient centrifugation was used to isolate PBMCs, with at least 7 million per sample. Total RNA was extracted from PBMCs with Trizol reagent, with at least 5 micrograms obtained per sample. The percentages of naive CD45RAhigh/CD27high T cells were determined by flow cytometry on a PBMC aliquot from every donor. The sample comes from a study of blood T cells in healthy people across ages (dated by TCRdb to 2013 to 2016). At the level of the whole study: In model experiments, template switching captured roughly one uniquely barcoded TCR beta cDNA molecule for every two T cells. Donors were grouped into four age groups: young (average 16 years), middle-aged (under 40), aged (about 60) and long-lived (approximately 82). Two additional independent replicas of 1 million unique cDNA reads from the same blood draw were analyzed for two donors (one aged 18 to 30 and one aged 80 or older). Age-related changes in TCR beta repertoire diversity were measured in the study by deep sequencing normalized with unique cDNA molecular identifiers. Donors of different ages were randomly distributed across sequencing lanes to avoid experimental bias.

Overall study outcomes, separate from this receptor: As age increased, observed TCR beta diversity per million T cells dropped in a roughly linear way, and a significant reduction was already evident by age about 36. Observed TCR beta diversity correlated strongly with the percentage of naive T cells measured by flow cytometry. Because donor CMV infection status was unknown, age-related changes in expanded clonotypes were potentially confounded. Compared with the aged group, the long-lived group had more naive CD4+ T cells, fewer expanded clones and increased TCR diversity, suggesting age selection. Bulk unsorted PBMC profiling prevented conclusive comparison of naive and antigen-experienced compartments. Estimates of total diversity from one million sequenced T cells were regarded as lower bounds and underestimates.

This chain is built from TRBV6-5 and TRBJ2-1; the D region possibly corresponds to TRBD2 (6 bases align). The sequenced sample consisted of blood. The clonotype originates from a woman aged 60-75 years in good health. The CDR3 loop reads CASSSGTVNEQFF. The DNA sequence is as follows: TGTGCCAGCAGTTCCGGGACTGTCAATGAGCAGTTCTTC.